These 21 T cell receptor beta chains originate from one sample sequenced in a study of breast tumors, draining lymph nodes, adjacent tissues. TCRdb ran MiXCR on the multiplex PCR reads and lists one entry per CDR3 protein. The sample comprises some 120,000 distinct CDR3 sequences, just under 20% of which are singletons, and less than 4% rests with the top ten. Axillary draining lymph nodes of breast cancer patients supplied the node samples. Sequencing used axillary lymph node tissue. The receptors derive from a female donor with breast cancer. Some clones in this sample may be carry-over from other donors' samples.

This clonotype was counted only a few times. This chain links TRBV6-5 with TRBJ2-7; TRBD2 matches at 7 bases. The germline V gene encodes CDR1 MNHEY and CDR2 SVGAGI. The CDR3 is 17 residues long. J gave up 2 bases and V 11 bases, and 21 bases lay outside the gene matches. For the CDR3, the DNA is TGTGCCCTTGTGCCGGCCGGGATCCTAGCGGTAACCTACGAGCAGTACTTC. Translation: CALVPAGILAVTYEQYF.

This clonotype was detected ten times or more. The chain couples TRBV19 to TRBJ2-1, with unresolved D. Per the germline V gene, CDR1 is LNHDA and CDR2 is SQIVND (reference sequence). V dropped 3 bases and J dropped 3 bases, with 6 bases sitting between them. The CDR3 length is 13 residues. As DNA, the CDR3 is TGTGCCAGTAGTATCAAACTCTACAATGAGCAGTTCTTC. Translation gives CASSIKLYNEQFF.

The rearrangement joins TRBV9 to TRBJ2-3, with TRBD1 as a possible D gene (6 bases). CDR1 and CDR2 from the germline V gene are SGDLS and YYNGEE. Trimming took off 2 bases at V and 2 bases at J, with 9 bases between the two ends. The CDR3 runs 14 residues. The CDR3 reads CASSVGTITDTQYF. Here the CDR3 DNA reads TGTGCCAGCAGCGTGGGGACAATCACAGATACGCAGTATTTT. Combining the CDR3 with reference TRBV9 and TRBJ2-3 gives the whole variable domain DSGVTQTPKHLITATGQRVTLRCSPRSGDLSVYWYQQSLDQGLQFLIQYYNGEERAKGNILERFSAQQFPDLHSELNLSSLELGDSALYFCASSVGTITDTQYFGPGTRLTVL.

A remark on this clonotype: This may be a read error, as it is one base from a much larger clone. The gene calls are TRBV6-2 or TRBV6-3 and TRBJ1-2; TRBD1 is a possible D gene (5 bases). The CDR3 length is 13 residues. CDR1 is MNHEY, CDR2 SVGEGT, per germline. DNA for the CDR3: TGTGCCAGCAGTATTCAGGGATTTTATGGCTGCACCTTC. This codes for CASSIQGFYGCTF.

For this clonotype: Since no conserved phenylalanine or tryptophan closes the CDR3, a read error is the likely cause. The chain joins TRBV11-2 to TRBJ2-1, with 10 positions matching TRBD1. V trimming: 4 bases; J trimming: 4 bases; junction bases outside the gene matches: 7. The CDR3 spans 16 residues. The germline V gene encodes CDR1 SGHAT and CDR2 FQNNGV. CDR3 sequence reads: CASSYAGTGDYNEQFL. The CDR3 region has the DNA TGTGCCAGCAGCTACGCCGGGACAGGGGATTACAATGAGCAGTTCCTC.

In its sample, this clonotype was seen many times. The rearrangement links TRBV7-3 to TRBJ2-5, with 7 bases matching TRBD2. V dropped 3 bases and J dropped 5; count of bases not matched to a gene: 9. The CDR3 has 15 amino acids. From germline, CDR1 is SGHTA and CDR2 FQGTGA. In nucleotides, the CDR3 is TGTGCCAGCAGCTTGGAGGGAGGGCCTCGGGAGACCCAGTACTTC. This translates into CASSLEGGPRETQYF.

The sample holds many counts of this clonotype. The chain has TRBV20-1 and TRBJ2-5; TRBD1 might be the D (7 bases). The V gene lost 7 bases and the J gene lost 1 base, with 13 bases spanning the gap. Germline V gives CDR1 DFQATT, CDR2 SNEGSKA (reference sequence). The CDR3 is 13 residues long. The chain's CDR3 is CSGGDSAQETQYF. CDR3 bases: TGCAGTGGCGGGGACAGCGCCCAAGAGACCCAGTACTTC.

This clonotype was detected many times. This sequence joins TRBV5-4 and TRBJ1-2, with D tentatively TRBD1 (5 bases). The ends were cut back, 6 bases at V and 4 bases at J, with 16 bases in the middle. The germline V gene encodes CDR1 SGHNT and CDR2 YYREEE (reference sequence). The CDR3 loop spans 14 amino acids. The CDR3 region has the DNA TGTGCCAGCACCATAGCACAGGTGACCTATGGCTACACCTTC. Residues: CASTIAQVTYGYTF.

Many counts were recorded for this clonotype. The chain links TRBV4-1 to TRBJ1-4, with 7 positions matching TRBD1. This CDR3 has 13 amino acids. The V and J ends lost 6 bases and 8 bases, in that order; junction bases with no gene match: 6. The V gene's germline CDR1 is MGHRA and CDR2 YSYEKL. CDR3 DNA sequence: TGCGCCAGCAGGGCCGGGACAGACGAAAAACTGTTTTTT. Protein product: CASRAGTDEKLFF.

This clonotype was picked up many times. The chain uses TRBV5-1 and TRBJ2-2; D unclear. Looked up from germline, CDR1 is SGHRS and CDR2 is YFSETQ. This CDR3 comprises 13 residues. V dropped 4 bases and J dropped 6 bases, with 10 bases sitting between them. The CDR3 bases are TGCGCCAGCAGCATTGGCAATGCCGGGGAGCTGTTTTTT. It is translated as CASSIGNAGELFF.

In this sample, this clonotype turned up many times. The V call is TRBV6-5, the J call TRBJ2-5; D perhaps matches TRBD2 (6 bases). The CDR3 runs to 16 residues. Germline assignment: CDR1 MNHEY and CDR2 SVGAGI. The V gene lost 10 bases and the J gene lost 5 bases, with 26 bases spanning the gap. CDR3 amino acids: CATSRRLVGPRETQYF. The CDR3 DNA reads TGTGCCACCTCAAGAAGACTAGTTGGTCCCCGGGAGACCCAGTACTTC.

This clonotype was seen ten or more times. The chain combines TRBV4-2 with TRBJ2-3; D might be TRBD2 (6 bases). V gave up 4 bases and J gave up 2 bases, with 16 bases separating them. The germline CDR1 and CDR2 sequences are LGHNA and YNFKEQ. The CDR3 spans 16 residues. CDR3 residues: CASSRNNRDFTDTQYF. CDR3 DNA: TGTGCCAGCAGCCGAAATAATCGGGACTTCACAGATACGCAGTATTTT.

With regard to this clonotype: A much larger clone differs from this one at a single base, so this may be a read error. Since the CDR3 does not end with the conserved phenylalanine or tryptophan, this likely comes from a read error. This sequence joins TRBV18 and TRBJ2-5; D uncertain. Germline CDR1 KGHSH, CDR2 LQKENI. The V and J ends lost 5 bases and 5 bases respectively, with 9 bases between them. This CDR3 region has 12 residues. CDR3 sequence (DNA): TGTGCCAGCTCAAGCCGCAGCGAGACCCAGTACTCC. The encoded protein is CASSSRSETQYS.

The sample holds many counts of this clonotype. The rearrangement links TRBV2 to TRBJ2-1; no reliable D call. Germline values: CDR1 SNHLY, CDR2 FYNNEI. The CDR3 has 14 amino acids. V was trimmed by 2 bases and J by 4 bases, leaving 9 bases between them. CDR3: CASSEYGLYNEQFF. Written as DNA, the CDR3 is TGTGCCAGCAGTGAATACGGCCTATACAATGAGCAGTTCTTC.

This clonotype was seen ten or more times. This chain joins TRBV10-2 and TRBJ2-7, with 9 bases that match TRBD1. Germline CDR1 and CDR2: WSHSY and SAAADI. The V segment lost 3 bases and the J segment 3 bases; nucleotides outside the gene matches: 6. There are 15 residues in the CDR3. CDR3 bases: TGCGCCAGCAGTGAACAGGGGGCCGGTAACTACGAGCAGTACTTC. Translating it yields CASSEQGAGNYEQYF.

This clonotype was seen repeatedly, ten times or more. This rearrangement joins TRBV2 to TRBJ2-2, with D possibly called TRBD1 or TRBD2 (5 bases each). The V end was cut by 2 bases, the J end by 3 bases, with 10 bases between. From germline, CDR1 is SNHLY and CDR2 FYNNEI. CDR3 size: 15 residues. The CDR3 is CASSERDGHTGELFF. In DNA, the CDR3 is TGTGCCAGCAGTGAACGGGACGGTCACACCGGGGAGCTGTTTTTT.

This chain uses TRBV7-2 with TRBJ2-3, with 10 nucleotides matching TRBD2. Germline lookup yields CDR1 SGHTA and CDR2 FQGNSA. Trimming at V came to 4 bases and at J to 3 bases, leaving 7 bases not matched to a gene. The CDR3 runs 16 residues. The CDR3 is CASSSPAGGGTDTQYF. CDR3 bases: TGTGCCAGCAGCTCCCCAGCGGGAGGGGGGACAGATACGCAGTATTTT.

This clonotype was picked up many times. The chain carries TRBV11-1 and TRBJ2-1, with D perhaps TRBD1 (6 bases). Per the germline V gene, CDR1 is SGHAT and CDR2 is FQDESV (reference sequence). V dropped 5 bases and J dropped 0 bases, with 14 bases sitting between them. The CDR3 contains 16 residues. The CDR3 reads CASSPRTAGSYNEQFF. DNA for the CDR3: TGTGCCAGCAGCCCCCGGACAGCTGGCTCCTACAATGAGCAGTTCTTC.

This clonotype was seen ten or more times. The genes are TRBV29-1 and TRBJ1-2, with 10 bases aligning to TRBD1. The CDR3 is 14 residues long. With V trimmed by 2 bases and J by 8 bases, 8 bases remained unmatched. Per the germline V gene, CDR1 is SQVTM and CDR2 is ANQGSEA. CDR3 DNA sequence: TGCAGCGTTGAACAACCGGGACAGGGGAGAGGCTACACCTTC. It is translated as CSVEQPGQGRGYTF.

The chain joins TRBV6-5 to TRBJ2-5; 11 nucleotides agree with TRBD1. The CDR3 runs to 15 residues. Trimming removed 1 base from V and 4 bases from J; junction bases left unmatched: 2. Germline values: CDR1 MNHEY, CDR2 SVGAGI. The DNA for the CDR3 is TGTGCCAGCAGTTACTGGACAGGGGGCGCAGAGACCCAGTACTTC. Amino acid sequence: CASSYWTGGAETQYF.

A few counts support this clonotype. This chain joins TRBV20-1 and TRBJ2-2; 9 bases map to TRBD1. Losses at the gene ends were 0 bases for V and 7 bases for J; bases not matched to a gene: 9. Germline CDR1 is DFQATT and CDR2 is SNEGSKA (reference sequence). The length of the CDR3 is 16 residues. The CDR3 sequence is CSARDSGQGPGGELFF. CDR3 coding DNA: TGCAGTGCTAGAGATTCCGGACAGGGGCCAGGCGGGGAGCTGTTTTTT.